The clone carrying this T cell receptor (beta chain) occurred many times. No antigen is known for it. TCRdb itself ran the reads through MiXCR, one entry per CDR3 protein. The table lists about 700,000 distinct CDR3 sequences, roughly 33% of them singletons. The entry originates in a study of T cell repertoires in cytomegalovirus infection. Study in general: Based on public TCR beta signatures, there were indications of CMV infection and of a matching HLA type. Points from the study as a whole: CMV carriers having the relevant HLA were flagged by cumulative public TCR beta family frequency. There were HLA-C-restricted CMV-specific TCR beta clonotypes dominating the ex vivo response.

Germline CDR1 is SGHVS and CDR2 is FQNEAQ. V lost 1 base, J lost 5 bases, and 1 base stayed unmatched. The CDR3 length is 15 residues. Sequenced material: cultured PBMCs, taken from culture after CMV antigen stimulation. The V and J genes are TRBV7-8 and TRBJ2-3, with 12 bases lining up with TRBD2. The source is a human donor in good health (CMV status not recorded). Some clones in this sample may be carry-over from other donors' samples. CDR3 region: CASSLVGLAGDTQYF. The DNA of the CDR3 is TGTGCCAGCAGCTTAGTGGGACTAGCGGGAGATACGCAGTATTTT.